These 11 T cell receptor beta chains originate from one sample sequenced in a study of cytomegalovirus exposure and HLA in healthy donors. It was with 60 Vbeta and 13 Jbeta primers that the PCR ran. The data were produced by immunoSEQ multiplex PCR, yet TCRdb's version contains in-frame clones alone and is incomplete. The data hold some 81,000 clones, with around 70% observed a single time. The specimen was PBMCs. All receptors come from a woman between 40 and 55 years old in good health and CMV-seropositive.

This clone was detected a few times. The chain uses TRBV28 and TRBJ2-7; unclear D gene. This CDR3 has 13 residues. Germline loops: CDR1 MDHEN, CDR2 SYDVKM. V lost 7 bases, J lost 3 bases, and 13 bases lay in between. The CDR3 DNA reads TGTGCCAGCACCCACCTTGGGCTCTACGAGCAGTACTTC. It codes for CASTHLGLYEQYF.

This clone occurred a few times. The rearrangement uses TRBV28 and TRBJ1-5, with 7 bases that match TRBD1. Germline CDR1 MDHEN, CDR2 SYDVKM. The CDR3 is 14 amino acids. J lost 7 bases, V lost 3 bases, and 6 bases had no gene match. The CDR3 sequence: CASSLRGLGQPQHF. In DNA, the CDR3 is TGTGCCAGCAGTTTGAGGGGGCTCGGGCAGCCCCAGCATTTT.

This rearrangement joins TRBV18 to TRBJ2-1; the match to TRBD2 covers 12 bases. J was trimmed by 8 bases and V by 1 base; bases with no gene match: 9. Germline V gene lookup returns CDR1 KGHSH and CDR2 LQKENI. The CDR3 runs 17 residues. In nucleotides, the CDR3 is TGTGCCAGCTCACCACTCCTAGCGGGAGGGATTTTCGATGAGCAGTTCTTC. Translated: CASSPLLAGGIFDEQFF.

This clone turned up a few times. The chain carries TRBV10-3 and TRBJ2-1; 7 bases agree with TRBD1. Germline-derived CDR1 and CDR2 are ENHRY and SYGVKD. V lost 10 bases and J lost 9; bases outside the gene matches: 12. The CDR3 length is 13 residues. CDR3 amino acids: CATDKTGNGEQFF. The CDR3, as DNA: TGTGCCACCGACAAGACAGGGAACGGTGAGCAGTTCTTC.

About this clone itself: The same CDR3 also results from other DNA sequences found in this sample. The genes are TRBV7-2 and TRBJ1-1; D is undetermined. The CDR3 totals 13 residues. The V gene's germline CDR1 is SGHTA and CDR2 FQGNSA. Trimming left V 3 bases short and J 5 bases short, with 10 bases between. The CDR3 loop is CASSLTPRTEAFF. The CDR3 DNA reads as TGTGCCAGCAGCTTGACACCCCGGACTGAAGCTTTCTTT.

The chain combines TRBV28 with TRBJ1-2; 8 positions agree with TRBD1. Per the germline V gene, CDR1 is MDHEN and CDR2 is SYDVKM. The CDR3 is 16 residues long. V lost 2 bases and J lost 3; bases outside the gene matches: 8. The CDR3 loop reads CASSLGGQGGYYGYTF. CDR3 DNA sequence: TGTGCCAGCAGTTTAGGTGGACAGGGAGGGTACTATGGCTACACCTTC.

This clone was picked up one time. This chain's CDR3 is CATHTGEDTEAFF. The CDR3 DNA is TGTGCCACTCACACAGGGGAGGACACTGAAGCTTTCTTT. V usage is TRBV10-3 and J usage is TRBJ1-1, with TRBD1 matching over 7 bases. V gave up 10 bases and J gave up 3 bases; unmatched junction bases: 8. The CDR3 runs to 13 residues. Germline V gene lookup returns CDR1 ENHRY and CDR2 SYGVKD.

This clone was found a few times. The gene calls are TRBV10-3 and TRBJ1-1; D gene uncertain. The CDR3 runs 14 residues. Deletions cut 3 bases from V and 1 base from J, with 9 bases between. CDR1 and CDR2 from the germline V gene are ENHRY and SYGVKD. The CDR3 sequence: CAISDKGGNTEAFF. In nucleotides, the CDR3 is TGTGCCATCAGTGATAAGGGAGGGAACACTGAAGCTTTCTTT.

The chain carries TRBV29-1 and TRBJ2-2; TRBD1 matches at 9 bases. CDR1 is SQVTM and CDR2 is ANQGSEA in the germline V gene. Losses at the gene ends were 4 bases for V and 3 bases for J; bases not matched to a gene: 6. The CDR3 loop spans 15 amino acids. The CDR3 protein is CSVAGTGRDTGELFF. The CDR3 DNA follows: TGCAGCGTTGCGGGGACAGGGAGGGACACCGGGGAGCTGTTTTTT.

This chain joins TRBV6-5 and TRBJ2-7; possibly TRBD2 for D (5 bases). CDR1 and CDR2 (germline): MNHEY, SVGAGI. V was trimmed by 4 bases and J by 0 bases, leaving 16 bases between them. This CDR3 spans 16 amino acids. The CDR3 DNA reads as TGTGCCAGCAGTTTCTCTTCTCGGGGAACCTCCTACGAGCAGTACTTC. Translating it yields CASSFSSRGTSYEQYF.

Of note for this clone: A junction boundary mismatches the germline segment, possibly from a read error. The genes are TRBV25-1 and TRBJ1-2; TRBD1 is a possible D gene (5 bases). Germline lookup yields CDR1 MGHDK and CDR2 SYGVNS. The CDR3 totals 13 residues. CDR3 sequence reads: CASSEQGYYGYPF. The CDR3 DNA follows: TGTGCCAGCAGTGAACAGGGATACTATGGCTACCCCTTC.